Below, 18 T cell receptor beta chains from the same sample are listed, as sequenced in a study of cytomegalovirus exposure and HLA in healthy donors. Sequenced by immunoSEQ multiplex PCR; TCRdb stores in-frame clones only, minus some. The data show roughly 130,000 clones, almost 90% seen once. Sequencing input: PBMCs. The receptors originated from a man aged 30 to 39 in good health and CMV-seronegative.

This clone was counted a single time. The chain joins TRBV30 to TRBJ1-4, with D unresolved. The V and J ends lost 0 bases and 7 bases respectively, with 12 bases between them. Germline CDR1 reads GTSNPN; CDR2 reads SVGIG (reference sequence). The CDR3 is made up of 14 amino acids. CDR3 amino acids: CAWSVTVQPEKLFF. The DNA of the CDR3 is TGTGCCTGGAGTGTAACGGTCCAACCTGAAAAACTGTTTTTT.

J is TRBJ1-1 and V is TRBV29-1; 7 bases agree with TRBD1. CDR1 SQVTM and CDR2 ANQGSEA come from the germline V gene. This CDR3 comprises 14 residues. V shed 7 bases, J shed 0 bases, and the junction held 8 bases outside the gene matches. The CDR3 nucleotides are TGCAGCGCCCTAGGGGGACAGTTGAACACTGAAGCTTTCTTT. Its protein product is CSALGGQLNTEAFF.

CDR3 region: CARSLTRKGTQYF. CDR3 coding DNA: TGTGCCAGAAGCTTGACTAGAAAAGGGACCCAGTACTTC. The chain recombines TRBV5-3 with TRBJ2-5; D is perhaps TRBD2 (5 bases). TRBV5-3 is marked as an open reading frame, function uncertain. Trimming pared 1 base from V and 7 bases from J, leaving 11 bases between. This CDR3 has 13 amino acids.

The chain employs TRBV4-3 and TRBJ2-1; D is uncertain. The CDR3 is 16 amino acids. The germline V gene encodes CDR1 LGHNA and CDR2 YSLEER. The V end was cut by 0 bases, the J end by 2 bases, with 11 bases between. Here the CDR3 DNA reads TGCGCCAGCAGCCAAGATCTCCCAGGAACCTACAATGAGCAGTTCTTC. Encoded protein: CASSQDLPGTYNEQFF.

This rearrangement joins TRBV28 to TRBJ2-7, with a possible D match to TRBD2 (6 bases). The length of the CDR3 is 18 residues. Germline V gene lookup returns CDR1 MDHEN and CDR2 SYDVKM. Trimming pared 2 bases from V and 0 bases from J, leaving 20 bases between. The CDR3 sequence: CASSLRPGRGSSSYEQYF. The DNA for the CDR3 is TGTGCCAGCAGTTTAAGACCGGGGCGGGGTTCGAGCTCCTACGAGCAGTACTTC.

In DNA, the CDR3 is TGTGCCAGCAGCAGGACCAGGACAATGGACACCGGGGAGCTGTTTTTT. It yields the protein CASSRTRTMDTGELFF. The chain recombines TRBV7-2 with TRBJ2-2; tentative D call: TRBD1 (5 bases). V shed 5 bases and J shed 3 bases, with 16 bases lying between them. CDR3 length: 16 amino acids. Germline assignment: CDR1 SGHTA and CDR2 FQGNSA.

In this sample, this clone turned up once. J is TRBJ2-2 and V is TRBV30, with 8 bases matching TRBD2. This CDR3 is built from 15 residues. The germline V gene encodes CDR1 GTSNPN and CDR2 SVGIG (reference sequence). The ends lost 3 bases at V and 5 bases at J; junction bases unmatched: 8. CDR3 amino acids: CAWRRKAGDTGELFF. CDR3 nucleotide sequence: TGTGCCTGGAGAAGGAAAGCGGGAGATACCGGGGAGCTGTTTTTT.

Of note for this clone: This specimen includes other DNA sequences encoding the same CDR3. The CDR3 DNA reads as TGTGCCAGCTCACCGCAGGGGATGGATCAGCCCCAGCATTTT. It encodes CASSPQGMDQPQHF. This chain uses TRBV18 with TRBJ1-5, with D perhaps TRBD1 (6 bases). With 3 bases removed from V and 5 bases from J, the gap between germline ends came to 11 bases. The CDR3 is made up of 14 amino acids. CDR1 KGHSH and CDR2 LQKENI come from the germline V gene. The variable domain in full, with the rest retrieved from reference TRBV18 and TRBJ1-5, is NAGVMQNPRHLVRRRGQEARLRCSPMKGHSHVYWYRQLPEEGLKFMVYLQKENIIDESGMPKERFSAEFPKEGPSILRIQQVVRGDSAAYFCASSPQGMDQPQHFGDGTRLSIL.

This clone showed up many times. This chain uses TRBV19 with TRBJ1-3, with D possibly matching TRBD1 (6 bases). Trimming stripped 5 bases from V and 0 bases from J, with 8 bases between. The CDR3 has 14 residues. Germline V gene sequence: CDR1 LNHDA, CDR2 SQIVND (reference sequence). In DNA form, the CDR3 reads TGTGCCAGTAGTCGGACAGTCTCTGGAAACACCATATATTTT. It yields the protein CASSRTVSGNTIYF.

This sequence joins TRBV7-8 and TRBJ2-7, with a possible D match to TRBD2 (6 bases). CDR3 size: 14 residues. CDR1 is SGHVS and CDR2 is FQNEAQ in the germline V gene. Trimming pared 2 bases from V and 3 bases from J, leaving 11 bases between. CDR3 sequence: CASSLMAGSYEQYF. DNA of the CDR3: TGTGCCAGCAGCTTAATGGCGGGGAGCTACGAGCAGTACTTC.

This chain links TRBV4-3 with TRBJ2-3, with 10 bases aligning to TRBD2. V shed 0 bases and J 1 base; nucleotides not matched to a gene: 1. Per germline, CDR1 LGHNA and CDR2 YSLEER. CDR3 length: 16 amino acids. The CDR3 DNA sequence: TGCGCCAGCAGCCAAGATGGGACTAGCGGCACAGATACGCAGTATTTT. This codes for CASSQDGTSGTDTQYF.

V and J are TRBV29-1 and TRBJ1-2; 10 bases map to TRBD1. The ends lost 4 bases at V and 8 bases at J; junction bases unmatched: 13. Germline V gene data show CDR1 as SQVTM and CDR2 as ANQGSEA. There are 15 residues in the CDR3. Here the CDR3 DNA reads TGCAGCGTTGGCCTCTCTTCCGGGACAGGGGTAGGCTACACCTTC. It is translated as CSVGLSSGTGVGYTF.

Only one count was recorded for this clone. The chain joins TRBV7-6 to TRBJ2-3; 8 bases fit TRBD2. V lost 1 base, J lost 2 bases, and 8 bases stayed unmatched. This CDR3 has 17 residues. Germline CDR1 SGHVS, CDR2 FNYEAQ. The CDR3 bases are TGTGCCAGCAGCTTAGACCCAGATAGCGGGAACACAGATACGCAGTATTTT. This encodes CASSLDPDSGNTDTQYF.

The genes are TRBV2 and TRBJ2-2, with a possible D match to TRBD1 (5 bases). In germline, CDR1 is SNHLY, CDR2 FYNNEI. CDR3 length: 13 residues. V lost 5 bases and J lost 4, with 8 bases in between. CDR3 sequence (DNA): TGTGCCAGCAGTAGACAGCTCACCGGGGAGCTGTTTTTT. It codes for CASSRQLTGELFF.

DNA for the CDR3: TGTGCCAGCAAATTGGCGGGAGTTCGCAATGAGCAGTTCTTC. The encoded protein is CASKLAGVRNEQFF. The chain employs TRBV27 and TRBJ2-1; 7 nucleotides agree with TRBD2. Germline V CDR1 and CDR2: MNHEY, SMNVEV (reference sequence). The ends lost 7 bases at V and 6 bases at J; junction bases unmatched: 9. The length of the CDR3 is 14 residues.

The chain is built from TRBV30 and TRBJ2-7; D remains ambiguous. This CDR3 is 11 amino acids long. V lost 2 bases and J lost 4, with 6 bases in between. Germline CDR1 GTSNPN, CDR2 SVGIG (reference sequence). Here the CDR3 DNA reads TGTGCCTGGAGTTCGCGTTACGAGCAGTACTTC. It encodes CAWSSRYEQYF.

There are a few counts of this clone. The V and J genes are TRBV7-3 and TRBJ2-3, with 7 positions matching TRBD2. The CDR3 loop spans 18 amino acids. Germline V gives CDR1 SGHTA, CDR2 FQGTGA. Unmatched junction bases numbered 16, after V lost 5 bases and J lost 2 bases. Written as DNA, the CDR3 is TGTGCCAGCAGCCCGAGGCCGATAGCGGGTGGTCCCACAGATACGCAGTATTTT. It encodes CASSPRPIAGGPTDTQYF. Full variable domain (remainder filled in from reference TRBV7-3 and TRBJ2-3): GAGVSQTPSNKVTEKGKYVELRCDPISGHTALYWYRQSLGQGPEFLIYFQGTGAADDSGLPNDRFFAVRPEGSVSTLKIQRTERGDSAVYLCASSPRPIAGGPTDTQYFGPGTRLTVL.

The chain joins TRBV7-9 to TRBJ1-6, with TRBD1 matching 8 bases. The germline CDR1 and CDR2 sequences are SEHNR and FQNEAQ (reference sequence). V lost 5 bases to trimming and J lost 7 bases; unmatched junction nucleotides: 10. The CDR3 is 16 amino acids. The CDR3 sequence is CASSAWTGSGNSPLHF. The DNA of the CDR3 is TGTGCCAGCAGCGCCTGGACAGGGTCGGGGAATTCACCCCTCCACTTT.